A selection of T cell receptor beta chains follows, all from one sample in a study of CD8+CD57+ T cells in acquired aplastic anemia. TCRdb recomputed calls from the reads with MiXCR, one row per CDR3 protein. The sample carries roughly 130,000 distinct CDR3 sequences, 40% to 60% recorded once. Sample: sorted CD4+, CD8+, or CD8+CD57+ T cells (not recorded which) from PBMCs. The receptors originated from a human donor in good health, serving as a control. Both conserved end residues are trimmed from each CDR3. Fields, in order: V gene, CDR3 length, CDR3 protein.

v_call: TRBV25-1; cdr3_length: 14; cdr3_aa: ASSESSYPGDTEAF
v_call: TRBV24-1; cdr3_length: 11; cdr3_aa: AIRGGPHYGYT
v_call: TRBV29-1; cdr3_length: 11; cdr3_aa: SVQGGSGNGYT
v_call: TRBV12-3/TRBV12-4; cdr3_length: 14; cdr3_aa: ASRMNSYSTYNEQF
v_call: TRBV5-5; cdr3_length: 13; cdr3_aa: ASSLEGTGNQPQH
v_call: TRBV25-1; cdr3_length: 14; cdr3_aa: ASSWTSGRNTDTQY
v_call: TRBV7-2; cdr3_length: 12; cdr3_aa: ASSWGQGYQPQH
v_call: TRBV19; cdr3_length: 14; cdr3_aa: ASSRQGQYSYNGQF
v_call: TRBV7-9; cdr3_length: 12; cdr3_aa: ASSPRTGENTIY
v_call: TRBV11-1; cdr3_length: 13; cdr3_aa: ASRAGTGGYNEQF
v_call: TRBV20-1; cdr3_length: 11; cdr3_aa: SARPTSTYEQY
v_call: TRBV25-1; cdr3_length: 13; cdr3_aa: ASSLFGDLSFGYT
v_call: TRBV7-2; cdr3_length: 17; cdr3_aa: ASSLARGASGGAPYEQY
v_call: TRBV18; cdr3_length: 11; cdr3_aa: ASALGLQETQY
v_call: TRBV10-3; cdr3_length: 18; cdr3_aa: AISESMGQKVTEANSPLH
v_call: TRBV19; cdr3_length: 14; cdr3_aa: ASSPTTGTGVYGYT
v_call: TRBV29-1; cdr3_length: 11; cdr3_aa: SVVRGQNTEAF
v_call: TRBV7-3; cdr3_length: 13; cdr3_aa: ASSFSGMSTDTQY
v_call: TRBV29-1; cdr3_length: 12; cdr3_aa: SVAPGTRQSEQY
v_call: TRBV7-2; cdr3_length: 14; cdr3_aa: ASSPRGLATPETQY
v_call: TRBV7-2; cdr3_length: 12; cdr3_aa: ASSLRTVNQPQH
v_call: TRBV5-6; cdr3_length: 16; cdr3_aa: ASSLGGPLSSYNSPLH
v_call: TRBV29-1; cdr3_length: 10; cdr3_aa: SVLRDSYGYT
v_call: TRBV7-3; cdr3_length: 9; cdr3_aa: ASMGVETQY
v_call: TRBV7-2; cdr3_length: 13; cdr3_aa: ASSLAGVYTDTQY
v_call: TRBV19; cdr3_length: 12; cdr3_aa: ASSIGLANHEQY
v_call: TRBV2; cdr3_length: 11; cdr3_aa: ASSEKGNQPQH
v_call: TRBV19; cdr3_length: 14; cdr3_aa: ASSRDWSVRATEAF
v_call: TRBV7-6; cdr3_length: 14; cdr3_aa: ASSWKQGLANEKLF
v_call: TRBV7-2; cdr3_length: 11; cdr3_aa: ASTRQEYNEQF
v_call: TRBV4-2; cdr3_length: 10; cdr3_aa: ASSPDYYGYT
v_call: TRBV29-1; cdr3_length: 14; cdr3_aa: SVEDEAGTGVTEAF
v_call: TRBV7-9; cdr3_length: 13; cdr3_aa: ASSESTGVDYGYT
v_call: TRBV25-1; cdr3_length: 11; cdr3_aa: ASSEGGGETQY
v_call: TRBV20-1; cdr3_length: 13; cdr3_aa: SAGRQSPGADTQY
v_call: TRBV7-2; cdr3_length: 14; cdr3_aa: ASSLASKTKGLTYT
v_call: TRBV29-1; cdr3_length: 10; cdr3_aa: SVGQPLTEAF
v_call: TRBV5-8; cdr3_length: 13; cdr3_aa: ASSGPGMNTGELF
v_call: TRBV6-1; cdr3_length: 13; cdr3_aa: ASSERAGEGSPLH
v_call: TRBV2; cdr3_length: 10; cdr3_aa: ATKDRVYGYT
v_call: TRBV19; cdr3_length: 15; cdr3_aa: ASSPGQGGIMNTEAF
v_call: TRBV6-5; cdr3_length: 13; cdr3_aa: ASSLRQPYNSPLH
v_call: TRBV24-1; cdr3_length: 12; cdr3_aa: ATSRYTGYNEQF
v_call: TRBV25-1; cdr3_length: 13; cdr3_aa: ASGWSGGAYNEQF
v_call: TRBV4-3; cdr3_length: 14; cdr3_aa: ASSQDSFVAGKTQY
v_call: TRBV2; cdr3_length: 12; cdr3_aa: ASSGGPPNQPQH
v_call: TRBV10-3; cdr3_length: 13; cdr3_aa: AISEIGGGAYEQY
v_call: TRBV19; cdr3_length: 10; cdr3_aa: ASSTLGGIPF
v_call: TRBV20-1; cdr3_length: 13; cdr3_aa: SARGQALGGNTIY
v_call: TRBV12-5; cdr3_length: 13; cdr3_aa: ASGSRQQDEDGYT
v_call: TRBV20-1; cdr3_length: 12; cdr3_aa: SASPQGKGYEQY
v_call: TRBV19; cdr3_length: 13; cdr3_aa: ASSIGRELTYEQY
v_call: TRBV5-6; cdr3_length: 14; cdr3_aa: ASSPQPASGGNEQF
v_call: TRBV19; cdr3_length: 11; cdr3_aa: ASSRETRRELF
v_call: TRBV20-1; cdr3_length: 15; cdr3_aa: SARVTGPSHGNQPQH
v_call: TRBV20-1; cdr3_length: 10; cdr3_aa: SARANLGSYT